The rows below give T cell receptor beta chains drawn from one sample of a study of human T cells and chemical hapten exposure. TCRdb redid the calling of the RACE reads with MiXCR, one entry per CDR3 protein. The sample includes under 45,000 distinct CDR3 sequences, 8% to 11% of them seen just once. Sequencing was performed on whole blood, taken in connection with sensitization to the hapten diphenylcyclopropenone (DPC). The source of these receptors is a man aged 30-40 years with alopecia areata. Some clones in this sample may be carry-over from other donors' samples. CDR3s include the opening cysteine and the closing phenylalanine or tryptophan. The order of the fields is clone size, V gene, J gene, D gene, CDR3 protein, CDR3 DNA. A D gene is named only where the DNA matches it firmly. Only some rows state a clone size, as once, few, many or a class for expanded clones.

few,TRBV28,TRBJ1-1,-,CASSQSQIEAFF,TGTGCCAGCAGCCAGTCACAGATTGAAGCTTTCTTT
-,TRBV5-1,TRBJ1-2,-,CASSSGASYTF,TGCGCCAGCAGCTCAGGGGCTAGCTACACCTTC
many,TRBV4-1,TRBJ2-1,-,CASSRAVGYNEQFF,TGCGCCAGCAGCCGGGCGGTGGGGTACAATGAGCAGTTCTTC
many,TRBV7-9,TRBJ2-3,-,CASSLGQPGTDTQYF,TGTGCCAGCAGCTTAGGACAGCCCGGCACAGATACGCAGTATTTT
-,TRBV20-1,TRBJ2-5,TRBD1,CSAEGGTGMKTQYF,TGCAGTGCTGAGGGCGGGACAGGGATGAAGACCCAGTACTTC
many,TRBV4-1,TRBJ1-5,-,CASSQVATGDNQPQHF,TGCGCCAGCAGCCAAGTAGCGACAGGCGATAATCAGCCCCAGCATTTT
many,TRBV28,TRBJ2-1,-,CASIGVAGGSLLRFF,-
once,TRBV4-2,TRBJ2-7,-,CASSQDWRQGEQYF,TGTGCCAGCAGCCAAGACTGGAGGCAGGGCGAGCAGTACTTC
-,TRBV2,TRBJ2-3,-,CASSEEDWTEFTDTQYF,TGTGCCAGCAGTGAGGAGGATTGGACGGAATTCACAGATACGCAGTATTTT
many,TRBV12-3/TRBV12-4,TRBJ1-2,-,CASRQDRVYGYTF,TGTGCCAGCAGGCAGGATAGGGTCTATGGCTACACCTTC
-,TRBV10-3,TRBJ2-1,-,CAISESVASYNEQFF,TGTGCCATCAGTGAGTCAGTAGCTTCCTACAATGAGCAGTTCTTC
many,TRBV6-5,TRBJ2-5,-,CASTLSWGIQETQYF,TGTGCCAGCACCCTGTCTTGGGGGATACAAGAGACCCAGTACTTC
many,TRBV6-2/TRBV6-3,TRBJ2-1,-,CASSPFVGGYNEQFF,TGTGCCAGCAGCCCATTCGTAGGGGGGTACAATGAGCAGTTCTTC
few,TRBV12-3/TRBV12-4,TRBJ2-2,TRBD2,CASSSLRGGWTGELFF,TGTGCCAGCAGTTCCCTCCGGGGAGGGTGGACCGGGGAGCTGTTTTTT
many,TRBV29-1,TRBJ2-3,-,CSVFRGTRTRDTQYF,TGCAGCGTTTTCCGTGGGACTCGAACCCGAGATACGCAGTATTTT
medium-sized,TRBV12-3/TRBV12-4,TRBJ2-2,-,CASIGGLTNTGELFF,TGTGCCAGCATTGGGGGCCTCACGAACACCGGGGAGCTGTTTTTT
few,TRBV6-4,TRBJ1-2,TRBD1,CASSLQGGSNYGYTF,TGTGCCAGCAGTCTTCAGGGGGGATCTAACTATGGCTACACCTTC
many,TRBV10-2,TRBJ1-5,-,CASSVTQGSQPQHF,TGCGCCAGCAGTGTAACTCAGGGTAGTCAGCCCCAGCATTTT
-,TRBV20-1,TRBJ2-3,TRBD1,CSARWQGADTQYF,TGCAGTGCTAGATGGCAGGGGGCAGATACGCAGTATTTT
few,TRBV7-6,TRBJ1-1,TRBD1,CASSLAVQGEAFF,TGTGCCAGCAGCTTAGCGGTACAGGGGGAGGCTTTCTTT
-,TRBV28,TRBJ1-1,TRBD1,CASTIGQGEAFF,TGTGCCAGCACCATTGGACAGGGGGAAGCTTTCTTT
-,TRBV5-6,TRBJ1-5,-,CASSAGALSNQPQHF,TGTGCCAGCAGCGCAGGCGCCCTTAGCAATCAGCCCCAGCATTTT
-,TRBV27,TRBJ1-1,-,CASSFTTRRRTTEAFF,TGTGCCAGCAGTTTTACTACGCGCAGGAGGACCACTGAAGCTTTCTTT
few,TRBV10-3,TRBJ1-2,TRBD1,CAISEPDRGRANYGYTF,TGTGCCATCAGTGAGCCGGACAGGGGGCGAGCTAACTATGGCTACACCTTC
many,TRBV7-6,TRBJ2-5,-,CASSLGSGFGTTLGETQYF,TGTGCCAGCAGCTTAGGCTCTGGGTTTGGGACAACCCTCGGAGAGACCCAGTACTTC
few,TRBV12-3/TRBV12-4,TRBJ2-7,-,CASSLGAVAYEQYF,TGTGCCAGCAGTTTAGGGGCAGTGGCATACGAGCAGTACTTC
few,TRBV9,TRBJ1-1,TRBD1,CASSVGQGMNTEAFF,TGTGCCAGCAGCGTAGGACAGGGGATGAACACTGAAGCTTTCTTT
few,TRBV27,TRBJ1-1,-,CASRRTGTEAFF,TGTGCCAGCAGACGCACTGGCACTGAAGCTTTCTTT
many,TRBV2,TRBJ1-2,TRBD1,CASSETGQGDGYTF,TGTGCCAGCAGTGAAACGGGACAGGGTGACGGCTACACCTTC
-,TRBV7-9,TRBJ2-1,TRBD2,CASSPTTSQNEQFF,TGTGCCAGCAGCCCAACGACTAGCCAGAATGAGCAGTTCTTC
many,TRBV7-9,TRBJ2-6,-,CASSLGGSGANVLTF,TGTGCCAGCAGCTTAGGGGGGTCTGGGGCCAACGTCCTGACTTTC
-,TRBV20-1,TRBJ2-5,-,CSAVGTRVGKETQYF,TGCAGTGCTGTCGGGACCCGTGTAGGCAAAGAGACCCAGTACTTC
many,TRBV3-1,TRBJ2-1,TRBD2,CAVLAGGYNEQFF,TGTGCCGTTCTAGCGGGAGGGTACAATGAGCAGTTCTTC
few,TRBV7-3,TRBJ2-5,-,CASSRGETQYF,TGTGCCAGCAGCCGTGGAGAGACCCAGTACTTC
-,TRBV7-3,TRBJ1-2,-,CASSSRQETPYGYTF,TGTGCCAGCAGCTCCCGACAGGAAACCCCCTATGGCTACACCTTC